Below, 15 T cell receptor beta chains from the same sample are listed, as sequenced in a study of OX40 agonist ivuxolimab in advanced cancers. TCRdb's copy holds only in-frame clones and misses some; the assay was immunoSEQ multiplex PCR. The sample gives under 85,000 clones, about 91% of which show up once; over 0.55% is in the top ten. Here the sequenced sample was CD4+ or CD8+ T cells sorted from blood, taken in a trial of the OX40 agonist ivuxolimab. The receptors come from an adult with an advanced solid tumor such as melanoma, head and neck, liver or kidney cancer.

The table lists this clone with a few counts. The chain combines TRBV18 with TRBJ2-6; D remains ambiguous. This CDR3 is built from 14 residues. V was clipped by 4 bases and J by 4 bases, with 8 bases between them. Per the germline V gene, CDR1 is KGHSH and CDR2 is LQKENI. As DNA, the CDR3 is TGTGCCAGCTCACAGGGTTCCGGGGCCAACGTCCTGACTTTC. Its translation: CASSQGSGANVLTF. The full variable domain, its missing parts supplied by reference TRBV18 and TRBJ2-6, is NAGVMQNPRHLVRRRGQEARLRCSPMKGHSHVYWYRQLPEEGLKFMVYLQKENIIDESGMPKERFSAEFPKEGPSILRIQQVVRGDSAAYFCASSQGSGANVLTFGAGSRLTVL.

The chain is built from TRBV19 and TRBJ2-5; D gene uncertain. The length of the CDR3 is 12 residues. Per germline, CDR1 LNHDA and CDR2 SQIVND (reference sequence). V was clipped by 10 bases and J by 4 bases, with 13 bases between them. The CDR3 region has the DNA TGTGCCACCCTTAAGTTCCGAGAGACCCAGTACTTC. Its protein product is CATLKFRETQYF. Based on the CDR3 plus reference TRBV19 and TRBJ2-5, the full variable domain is DGGITQSPKYLFRKEGQNVTLSCEQNLNHDAMYWYRQDPGQGLRLIYYSQIVNDFQKGDIAEGYSVSREKKESFPLTVTSAQKNPTAFYLCATLKFRETQYFGPGTRLLVL.

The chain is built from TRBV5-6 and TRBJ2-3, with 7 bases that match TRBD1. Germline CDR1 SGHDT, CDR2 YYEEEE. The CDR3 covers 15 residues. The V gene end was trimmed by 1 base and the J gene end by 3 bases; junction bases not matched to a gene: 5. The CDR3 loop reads CASSLNRGGTDTQYF. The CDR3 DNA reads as TGTGCCAGCAGCTTGAACAGGGGTGGGACAGATACGCAGTATTTT.

For the CDR3, the DNA is TGTGCCAGCAGTCTACACACCGGGGAGCTGTTTTTT. Amino acids: CASSLHTGELFF. This chain uses TRBV2 with TRBJ2-2; the D is unclear. With 5 bases removed from V and 3 bases from J, the gap between germline ends came to 4 bases. This CDR3 comprises 12 residues. CDR1 SNHLY and CDR2 FYNNEI come from the germline V gene.

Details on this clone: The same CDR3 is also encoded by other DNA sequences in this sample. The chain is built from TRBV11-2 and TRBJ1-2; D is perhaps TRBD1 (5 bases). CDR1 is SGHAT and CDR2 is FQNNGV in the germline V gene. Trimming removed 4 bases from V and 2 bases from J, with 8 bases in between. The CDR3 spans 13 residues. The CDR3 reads CASSSQGNYGYTF. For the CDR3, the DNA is TGTGCCAGCAGCTCTCAGGGAAACTATGGCTACACCTTC.

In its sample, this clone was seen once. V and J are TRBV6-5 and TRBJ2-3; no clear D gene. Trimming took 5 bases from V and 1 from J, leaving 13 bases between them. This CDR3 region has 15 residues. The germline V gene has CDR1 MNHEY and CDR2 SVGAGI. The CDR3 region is CASSRTDGRTDTQYF. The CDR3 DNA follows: TGTGCCAGCAGTCGGACGGACGGACGCACAGATACGCAGTATTTT.

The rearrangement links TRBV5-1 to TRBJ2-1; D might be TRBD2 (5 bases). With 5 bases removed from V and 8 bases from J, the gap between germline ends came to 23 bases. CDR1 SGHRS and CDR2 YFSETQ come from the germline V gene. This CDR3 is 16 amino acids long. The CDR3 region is CASSYGRGLAEDEQFF. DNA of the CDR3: TGCGCCAGCAGTTACGGTAGAGGACTTGCAGAAGATGAGCAGTTCTTC. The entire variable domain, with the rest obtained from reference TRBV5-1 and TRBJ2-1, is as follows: KAGVTQTPRYLIKTRGQQVTLSCSPISGHRSVSWYQQTPGQGLQFLFEYFSETQRNKGNFPGRFSGRQFSNSRSEMNVSTLELGDSALYLCASSYGRGLAEDEQFFGPGTRLTVL.

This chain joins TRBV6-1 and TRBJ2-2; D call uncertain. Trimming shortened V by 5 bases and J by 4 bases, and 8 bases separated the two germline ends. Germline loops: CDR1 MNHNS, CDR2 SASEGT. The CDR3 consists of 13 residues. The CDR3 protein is CASSFGVTGELFF. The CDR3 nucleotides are TGTGCCAGCAGTTTTGGGGTCACCGGGGAGCTGTTTTTT.

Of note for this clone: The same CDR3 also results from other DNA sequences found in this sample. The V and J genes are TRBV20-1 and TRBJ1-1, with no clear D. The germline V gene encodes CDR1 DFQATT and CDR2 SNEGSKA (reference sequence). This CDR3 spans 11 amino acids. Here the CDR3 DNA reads TGCAGCGCACCAGGGAACACTGAAGCTTTCTTT. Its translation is CSAPGNTEAFF.

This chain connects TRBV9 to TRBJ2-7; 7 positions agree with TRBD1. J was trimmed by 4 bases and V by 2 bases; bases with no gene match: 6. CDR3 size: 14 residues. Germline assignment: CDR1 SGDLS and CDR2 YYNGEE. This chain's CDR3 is CASSVGQGVYEQYF. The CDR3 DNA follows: TGTGCCAGCAGCGTTGGGCAGGGGGTGTACGAGCAGTACTTC.

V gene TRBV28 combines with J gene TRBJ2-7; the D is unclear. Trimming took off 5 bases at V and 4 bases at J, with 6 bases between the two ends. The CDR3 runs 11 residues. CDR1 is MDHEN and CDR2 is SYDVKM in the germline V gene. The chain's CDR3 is CASSPTYEQYF. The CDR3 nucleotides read TGTGCCAGCAGTCCCACATACGAGCAGTACTTC.

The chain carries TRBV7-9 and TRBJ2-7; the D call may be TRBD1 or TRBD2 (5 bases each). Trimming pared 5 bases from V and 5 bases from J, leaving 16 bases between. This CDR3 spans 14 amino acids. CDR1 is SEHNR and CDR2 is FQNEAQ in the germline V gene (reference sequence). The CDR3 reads CASSPGTANHEQYF. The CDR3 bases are TGTGCCAGCAGCCCCGGGACGGCGAATCACGAGCAGTACTTC.

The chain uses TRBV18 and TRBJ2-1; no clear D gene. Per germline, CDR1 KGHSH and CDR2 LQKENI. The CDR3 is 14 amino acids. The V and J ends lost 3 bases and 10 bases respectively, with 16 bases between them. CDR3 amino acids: CASSPQDPAEEQFF. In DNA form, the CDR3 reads TGTGCCAGCTCACCGCAGGACCCAGCCGAGGAGCAGTTCTTC.

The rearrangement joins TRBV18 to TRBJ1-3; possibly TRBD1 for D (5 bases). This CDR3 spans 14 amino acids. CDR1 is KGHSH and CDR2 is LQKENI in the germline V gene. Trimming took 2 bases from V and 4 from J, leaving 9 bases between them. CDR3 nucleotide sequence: TGTGCCAGCTCACCAGGGGCTGACGGAAACACCATATATTTT. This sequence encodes CASSPGADGNTIYF.

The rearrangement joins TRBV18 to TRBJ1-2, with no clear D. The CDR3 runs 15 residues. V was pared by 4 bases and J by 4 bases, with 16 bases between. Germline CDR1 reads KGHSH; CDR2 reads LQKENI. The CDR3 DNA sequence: TGTGCCAGCTCACTCCTAAAAACAGATTTCTATGGCTACACCTTC. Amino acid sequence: CASSLLKTDFYGYTF.